These T cell receptor beta chains were read from a single sample in a study of cytomegalovirus exposure and HLA in healthy donors. Generated by immunoSEQ multiplex PCR, the TCRdb table keeps only in-frame clones and is missing some. The sample lists roughly 190,000 clones; over 60% were seen once. Sequences were obtained from PBMCs. These receptors were collected from a woman between 35 and 50 years old in good health and CMV-seronegative. Both conserved end residues are part of each CDR3. The D gene is left open where the match is weak. Expanded clones get a size class; other rows say once, few or many, or leave the size out.

TRBV4-1	TRBJ1-1	TRBD1	NA	CASSGGQGVIAEAFF	TGCGCCAGCAGCGGCGGACAGGGGGTTATTGCTGAAGCTTTCTTT
TRBV7-8	TRBJ2-1	TRBD2	NA	CASSLTSGRAIGSYNEQFF	TGTGCCAGCAGCTTGACTAGCGGGAGGGCCATTGGCTCCTACAATGAGCAGTTCTTC
TRBV5-1	TRBJ1-1	NA	NA	CASSLAGTTGMNTEAFF	TGCGCCAGCAGCTTGGCGGGGACAACGGGGATGAACACTGAAGCTTTCTTT
TRBV4-3	TRBJ2-3	TRBD2	once	CASSQAQLAGGPDTQYF	TGCGCCAGCAGCCAAGCACAACTAGCGGGAGGCCCAGATACGCAGTATTTT
TRBV2	TRBJ2-2	NA	NA	CASSPRTSTGELFF	TGTGCCAGCAGCCCTAGAACTAGCACCGGGGAGCTGTTTTTT
TRBV6-6	TRBJ1-1	TRBD1	NA	CASWDRDSNEAFF	TGTGCCAGCTGGGACAGGGATTCCAATGAAGCTTTCTTT
TRBV28	TRBJ1-1	NA	NA	CASRMHFEAFF	TGTGCCAGCAGGATGCACTTTGAAGCTTTCTTT
TRBV18	TRBJ2-1	TRBD2	once	CASSPGRLAGEQFF	TGTGCCAGCTCACCGGGCAGGCTAGCGGGTGAGCAGTTCTTC
TRBV28	TRBJ2-1	NA	NA	CASGDFEGFF	TGTGCCAGCGGAGATTTCGAAGGGTTCTTC
TRBV7-2	TRBJ2-2	TRBD1	NA	CASSSGQTTGELFF	TGTGCCAGCTCGTCGGGACAGACGACCGGGGAGCTGTTTTTT